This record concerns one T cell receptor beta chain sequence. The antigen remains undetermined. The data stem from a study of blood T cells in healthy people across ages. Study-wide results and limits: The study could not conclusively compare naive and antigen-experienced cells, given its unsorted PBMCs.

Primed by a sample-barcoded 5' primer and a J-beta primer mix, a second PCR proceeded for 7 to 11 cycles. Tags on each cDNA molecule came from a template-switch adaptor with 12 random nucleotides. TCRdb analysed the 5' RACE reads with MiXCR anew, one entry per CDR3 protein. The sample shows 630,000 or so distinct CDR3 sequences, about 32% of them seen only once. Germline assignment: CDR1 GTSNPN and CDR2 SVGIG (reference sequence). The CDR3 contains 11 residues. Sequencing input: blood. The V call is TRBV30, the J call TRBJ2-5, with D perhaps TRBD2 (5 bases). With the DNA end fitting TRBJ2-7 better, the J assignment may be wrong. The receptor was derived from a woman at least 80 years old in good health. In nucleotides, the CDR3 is TGTGCCTGGCAACGGGGTTGCGAGCAGTACTTC. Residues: CAWQRGCEQYF.